Following are 8 T cell receptor beta chains from one sample sequenced in a study of shared clonotypes between healthy human individuals. Only in-frame clones appear in the TCRdb table, and some are missing; sequencing was by immunoSEQ multiplex PCR. The sample shows 2 million to 2.5 million clones, 85% to 95% of them seen only once. Specimen: naive CD4+ T cells from PBMCs. Subset denoted: CD45RA+ positively selected. The origin of the receptors is a man younger than 35 in good health. Some clones in this sample may be carry-over from other donors' samples.

The chain uses TRBV5-5 and TRBJ2-3; TRBD2 aligns across 8 bases. Germline V gene lookup returns CDR1 SGHKS and CDR2 YYEKEE (reference sequence). Trimming took 1 base from V and 4 from J; bases not matched to a gene: 5. The CDR3 is 15 amino acids. CDR3 amino acids: CASSLTGLAADTQYF. CDR3 nucleotides: TGTGCCAGCAGCTTGACCGGACTAGCCGCAGATACGCAGTATTTT.

This clone appeared a single time. The CDR3 region is CASSEGAGAGEQYF. The CDR3 DNA reads TGTGCCAGCAGTGAAGGAGCAGGGGCGGGAGAGCAGTACTTC. The chain links TRBV6-1 to TRBJ2-7; either TRBD1 or TRBD2 may supply D (6 bases each). With 1 base removed from V and 7 bases from J, the gap between germline ends came to 14 bases. CDR1 is MNHNS and CDR2 is SASEGT in the germline V gene. The CDR3 spans 14 residues.

The gene calls are TRBV6-1 and TRBJ2-3, with a possible D match to TRBD2 (5 bases). The CDR3 spans 12 residues. Germline V CDR1 and CDR2: MNHNS, SASEGT. Between the trimmed V and J ends, which lost 8 bases and 3 bases, there was a span of 9 bases. CDR3 in amino acids: CASEEGTDTQYF. The CDR3 region has the DNA TGTGCCAGCGAAGAGGGAACAGATACGCAGTATTTT.

This chain joins TRBV30 and TRBJ1-5; no clear D gene. Germline V lookup: CDR1 GTSNPN, CDR2 SVGIG (reference sequence). This CDR3 region has 14 residues. The V and J ends lost 3 bases and 3 bases respectively, with 12 bases between them. The CDR3 region is CAWSDFRVNQPQHF. In DNA form, the CDR3 reads TGTGCCTGGAGCGATTTCCGGGTCAATCAGCCCCAGCATTTT.

The chain has TRBV27 and TRBJ2-1, with unresolved D. From germline, CDR1 is MNHEY and CDR2 SMNVEV (reference sequence). Trimming pared 5 bases from V and 0 bases from J, leaving 8 bases between. The CDR3 has 14 residues. Here the CDR3 DNA reads TGTGCCAGCAGTGTGATGGGCTCCTACAATGAGCAGTTCTTC. The encoded protein is CASSVMGSYNEQFF.

On this clone itself: Within the sample, other DNA sequences also encode this same CDR3. The V gene is TRBV28, the J gene TRBJ1-2, with 7 bases fitting TRBD1. The CDR3 covers 12 residues. Unmatched junction bases numbered 5, after V lost 5 bases and J lost 8 bases. The V gene's germline CDR1 is MDHEN and CDR2 SYDVKM. In DNA form, the CDR3 reads TGTGCCAGCAGTCTGCGACAGGGAGGCTACACCTTC. Its protein product is CASSLRQGGYTF.

The J gene is TRBJ2-3, the V gene TRBV4-1; D is unresolved. The CDR3 is 16 amino acids. The germline V gene has CDR1 MGHRA and CDR2 YSYEKL. Deletions cut 1 base from V and 0 bases from J, with 11 bases between. As DNA, the CDR3 is TGCGCCAGCAGCCAAGCCGGGTTTACTAGCACAGATACGCAGTATTTT. Translation gives CASSQAGFTSTDTQYF.

J is TRBJ2-1 and V is TRBV7-3; D may be TRBD1 (6 bases). Germline values: CDR1 SGHTA, CDR2 FQGTGA. V was cut by 1 base and J by 6 bases, with 16 bases left in between. The CDR3 is 16 amino acids. CDR3: CASSLNGYRDTNEQFF. The CDR3 DNA sequence: TGTGCCAGCAGCTTAAACGGTTACCGGGACACCAATGAGCAGTTCTTC.